This record concerns one T cell receptor beta chain sequence. As originally analysed: Reference gene primer amplification yielded estimated nucleated cell counts. Method: immunoSEQ multiplex PCR; TCRdb's copy keeps in-frame clones and lacks some. From that table come the V and J calls and clone size; the DNA was used to work out D and trimming. The sample carries just under 80,000 clones, 75% to 85% recorded once. This entry comes from a study of blood T cell repertoires in COVID-19. Study background: Donors in the United States, Italy and Spain gave samples during acute or convalescent COVID-19. The cDNA or gDNA used as material had been derived from T cells, B-cell-depleted T cells, or PBMCs.

The junction had 4 bases not matched to a gene; V was cut back by 9 bases and J by 8 bases. The CDR3 consists of 11 residues. CDR1 and CDR2 from the germline V gene are SGHAT and FQNNGV. The chain employs TRBV11-2 and TRBJ2-1; 7 nucleotides agree with TRBD1. What was sequenced was peripheral blood. The receptor was derived from a woman aged 70-85 years with acute or convalescent COVID-19. The chain's CDR3 is CASHRGHEQFF. CDR3 coding DNA: TGTGCCAGTCACAGGGGACATGAGCAGTTCTTC. The full variable domain, rest sourced from reference TRBV11-2 and TRBJ2-1, is EAGVAQSPRYKIIEKRQSVAFWCNPISGHATLYWYQQILGQGPKLLIQFQNNGVVDDSQLPKDRFSAERLKGVDSTLKIQPAKLEDSAVYLCASHRGHEQFFGPGTRLTVL.